A selection of T cell receptor beta chains follows, all from one sample in a study of shared T cell receptors in the human thymus. TCRdb keeps only in-frame clones here, not all; method: immunoSEQ multiplex PCR. The top ten hold around 0.0099% of the sample, which has hundreds of thousands of clones, over 75% seen once. These data were likewise used in another study, on human thymus T cells.

Sequenced sample: thymocytes. The receptors were sampled from a girl younger than two with a congenital heart defect. Both conserved end residues are part of each CDR3. D genes are given only for firm matches. Clone size is not always given. Where it is, it says once, few, many or a class for expanded clones.

NA,TRBD1,TRBV4-1,TRBJ1-4,TGCGCCAGCAGCCAAGAACTAATAGCACGTCGGGACAGTTCGTCGCTTGAAAAACTGTTTTTT,CASSQELIARRDSSSLEKLFF
NA,NA,TRBV30,TRBJ1-1,TGTGCCTGGAAGAGCTGGGAACTAGGTTTCCGTTGTATCGGAGCTTTCTTT,CAWKSWELGFRCIGAFF
NA,NA,TRBV27,TRBJ2-7,TGTGCCAGCAGTCCAGGGTTCGACGAGCAGTACTTC,CASSPGFDEQYF
NA,NA,TRBV4-3,TRBJ1-5,TGCGCCAGCAGCGCGACAGGATTCAATCAGCCCCAGCATTTT,CASSATGFNQPQHF
NA,NA,TRBV9,TRBJ1-2,TGTGCCAGCAGCGTACTATATGATTATGGCTACACCTTC,CASSVLYDYGYTF
NA,NA,TRBV6-1,TRBJ2-7,TGTGCCAGCAGTGAGGGACACATCTACGAGCAGTACTTC,CASSEGHIYEQYF
NA,NA,TRBV5-6,TRBJ1-2,TGTGCCAGCAGCTTACCAGGGGAGAACTATGGCTACACCTTC,CASSLPGENYGYTF
NA,NA,TRBV5-1,TRBJ1-6,TGCGCCAGCAGCTTGGAAGGGAGTATAGGTTCACCCCTCCACTTT,CASSLEGSIGSPLHF
NA,TRBD2,TRBV25-1,TRBJ2-5,TGTGCCAGCAGTCCCTTTCTAGCGGGGGGACACCACGCGACCCAGTACTTC,CASSPFLAGGHHATQYF
NA,TRBD1,TRBV7-2,TRBJ2-1,TGTGCCAGCAGCAAAGGGACAGGGCCCTACAATGAGCAGTTCTTC,CASSKGTGPYNEQFF
NA,TRBD2,TRBV6-1,TRBJ2-7,TGTGCCAGCAGTGAAAACGGGGGGTACTCCTACGAGCAGTACTTC,CASSENGGYSYEQYF
NA,TRBD1,TRBV5-6,TRBJ1-5,TGTGCCAGCAGCTTAAGTCCGGGACAGGGGACTTTTAGCAATCAGCCCCAGCATTTT,CASSLSPGQGTFSNQPQHF
NA,NA,TRBV1,TRBJ1-2,TGCACCAGCAGCCACAGATGGAGGGGCTACACCTTC,CTSSHRWRGYTF
NA,NA,TRBV7-2,TRBJ2-3,TGTGCCAGCAGCTTAGTTCCAGATAGCACAGATACGCAGTATTTT,CASSLVPDSTDTQYF
NA,TRBD2,TRBV5-1,TRBJ2-1,TGCGCCAGCAGTTTGACTAGCGGAGCGGCGGGCAAGGTTCAGTTCTTC,CASSLTSGAAGKVQFF
few,TRBD2,TRBV4-1,TRBJ2-7,TGCGCCAGCAGCCGACTAGCGGGGTTCTACGAGCAGTACTTC,CASSRLAGFYEQYF
NA,NA,TRBV7-6,TRBJ2-2,TGTGCCAGCAGCTTAGTACGGGGGATCAGGCGCGCATCAAAAGACACCGGGGAGCTGTTTTTT,CASSLVRGIRRASKDTGELFF
NA,NA,TRBV10-3,TRBJ2-1,TGTGCCATCAGAAAGGCAGGGGAAAACAATGAGCAGTTCTTC,CAIRKAGENNEQFF
NA,NA,TRBV19,TRBJ2-2,TGTGCCAGTAGTATCGCTCAAGGGGCGACCGGGGAGCTGTTTTTT,CASSIAQGATGELFF
NA,NA,TRBV19,TRBJ2-3,TGTGCCAGTAGTCCGAGCTGGGATACGCAGTATTTT,CASSPSWDTQYF
NA,NA,TRBV5-1,TRBJ1-4,TGCGCCAGCGTCGGGAACCGGAAAAAACTGTTTTTT,CASVGNRKKLFF
NA,NA,TRBV6-5,TRBJ1-1,TGTGCCAGCAGAGAGGAAGGGGAGAACACTGAAGCTTTCTTT,CASREEGENTEAFF
NA,NA,TRBV19,TRBJ1-5,TGTGCCAGTAGTGGGTCCAATCGGGGCAATCAGCCCCAGCATTTT,CASSGSNRGNQPQHF
once,NA,TRBV13,TRBJ1-2,TGTGCCAGCAGGGATATTAGGAGCTATGGCTACACCTTC,CASRDIRSYGYTF
NA,TRBD2,TRBV4-3,TRBJ2-5,TGCGCCAGCAGCCCCCGACTAGCGGCACCCCTTCGAGAGACCCAGTACTTC,CASSPRLAAPLRETQYF
NA,NA,TRBV5-5,TRBJ1-1,TGTGCCAGCAGCTTGGTCCAGATGAACACTGAAGCTTTCTTT,CASSLVQMNTEAFF
few,NA,TRBV6-6,TRBJ1-6,TGTGCCAGCAGTCAGAACAGCAGGGTCTCACCCCTCCACTTT,CASSQNSRVSPLHF
NA,NA,TRBV6-1,TRBJ1-1,TGTGCCACCGGACACCCGAGGACTGAAGCTTTCTTT,CATGHPRTEAFF
NA,TRBD2,TRBV28,TRBJ2-1,TGTGCCAGCAGCCGACTTAGCGGGGCTTACAATGAGCAGTTCTTC,CASSRLSGAYNEQFF
NA,NA,TRBV5-6,TRBJ2-1,TGTGCCAGCAGCCCTGGGCCGGCTTCCTACAATGAGCAGTTCTTC,CASSPGPASYNEQFF
NA,TRBD1,TRBV7-2,TRBJ1-4,TGTGCCAGCAGCTCCCACAGGGGGTCTCAGGGAAAACTGTTTTTT,CASSSHRGSQGKLFF
NA,NA,TRBV4-3,TRBJ1-2,TGCGCCAGCAGCCAAGCGCCGCGCTATGGCTACACCTTC,CASSQAPRYGYTF
few,NA,TRBV12-5,TRBJ2-1,TGTGCTAGTAGAACCCACGGGAATGAGCAGTTCTTC,CASRTHGNEQFF
NA,NA,TRBV19,TRBJ1-2,TGTGCCAGTAGTATTTCCCCCGCTAACTATGGCTACACCTTC,CASSISPANYGYTF
NA,NA,TRBV2,TRBJ1-4,TGTGCCAGCAAAGGGGATACAGGATCCATCGCAACTAATGAAAAACTGTTTTTT,CASKGDTGSIATNEKLFF
NA,NA,TRBV12-2,TRBJ2-4,TGTGCAAGTCGCTCGCGGGGGAGCAAAAACATTCAGTACTTC,CASRSRGSKNIQYF
NA,NA,TRBV11-2,TRBJ2-1,TGTGCCAGCAGCCAGCCAGGGGCAGATGAGCAGTTCTTC,CASSQPGADEQFF
NA,TRBD2,TRBV9,TRBJ2-5,TGTGCCAGCAGCGTAGTGGCGGGGGGTACGGGGGAGACCCAGTACTTC,CASSVVAGGTGETQYF
NA,NA,TRBV5-5,TRBJ2-7,TGTGCCAGCAGCTTCGAACAGGGTCTTGGGGAAAACTCCTACGAGCAGTACTTC,CASSFEQGLGENSYEQYF
NA,TRBD1,TRBV5-1,TRBJ1-2,TGCGCCAGCAGCCTCGGACAGGGAGGATATGGCTACACCTTC,CASSLGQGGYGYTF
NA,NA,TRBV14,TRBJ1-4,TGTGCCAGCAGCCACCTAGTGACAGGCGAGAATGAAAAACTGTTTTTT,CASSHLVTGENEKLFF
few,TRBD1,TRBV30,TRBJ1-1,TGTGCCTGGAGGCGGACGACGGGACAGGAGAACACTGAAGCTTTCTTT,CAWRRTTGQENTEAFF
NA,NA,TRBV4-1,TRBJ1-3,TGCGCCAGCAGCCAAGAGAGACAGACTGGGAGAAACACCATATATTTT,CASSQERQTGRNTIYF
NA,NA,TRBV4-1,TRBJ2-3,TGCGCCACAAGTTCAATTTCTTTACACACAGATACGCAGTATTTT,CATSSISLHTDTQYF
NA,NA,TRBV4-3,TRBJ1-1,TGCGCCAGCAGCCAAGAAGGTACGAGGGTTCGCCCTGAAGCTTTCTTT,CASSQEGTRVRPEAFF
NA,TRBD1,TRBV29-1,TRBJ1-5,TGCAGCGTTCCGGACAGGGACTATAGCAATCAGCCCCAGCATTTT,CSVPDRDYSNQPQHF
NA,NA,TRBV28,TRBJ2-2,TGTGCCAGCAGCCAAGAGCTAGGGGCACCGCGTTGCACCGGGGAGCTGTTTTTT,CASSQELGAPRCTGELFF
NA,TRBD1,TRBV5-5,TRBJ2-1,TGTGCCAGCACCTTAACAGGGGGACATGAGCAGTTCTTC,CASTLTGGHEQFF
NA,TRBD1,TRBV6-5,TRBJ2-1,TGTGCCAGCAGGGACAGGGATGAATATGAGCAGTTCTTC,CASRDRDEYEQFF
NA,NA,TRBV19,TRBJ1-2,TGTGCCAGTAGTATGTGGACAGAGGGCTACACCTTC,CASSMWTEGYTF
NA,NA,TRBV28,TRBJ2-3,TGTGCCAGCAGCATAGTCCCCTTCCTCGGGGGGCTCACAGATACGCAGTATTTT,CASSIVPFLGGLTDTQYF
NA,NA,TRBV6-4,TRBJ2-5,TGTGCCAGCAGCGCGGAAACCACGGGGAACCAAGAGACCCAGTACTTC,CASSAETTGNQETQYF
NA,NA,TRBV5-1,TRBJ2-7,TGCGCCAGCAGTTTCCTGGACAGCAAGCACGAGCAGTACTTC,CASSFLDSKHEQYF
NA,NA,TRBV6-1,TRBJ2-5,TGTGCCAGCAGTGAAAGGGACGGGGGAGTCCAAGAGACCCAGTACTTC,CASSERDGGVQETQYF